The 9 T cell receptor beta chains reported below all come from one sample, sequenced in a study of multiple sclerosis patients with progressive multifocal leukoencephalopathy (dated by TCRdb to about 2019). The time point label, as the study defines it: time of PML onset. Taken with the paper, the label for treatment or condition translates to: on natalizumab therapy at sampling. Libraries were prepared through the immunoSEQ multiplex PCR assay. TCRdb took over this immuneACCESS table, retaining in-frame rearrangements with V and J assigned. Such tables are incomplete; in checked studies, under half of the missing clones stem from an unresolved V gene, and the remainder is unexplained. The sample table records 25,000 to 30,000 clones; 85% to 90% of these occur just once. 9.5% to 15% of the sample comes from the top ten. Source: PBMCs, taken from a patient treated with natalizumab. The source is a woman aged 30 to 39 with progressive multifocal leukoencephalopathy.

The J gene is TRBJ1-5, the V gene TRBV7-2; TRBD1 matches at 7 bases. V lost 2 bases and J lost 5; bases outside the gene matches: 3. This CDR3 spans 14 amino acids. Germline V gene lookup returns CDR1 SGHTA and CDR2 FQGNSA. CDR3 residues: CASSLITGDQPQHF. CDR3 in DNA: TGTGCCAGCAGCTTAATCACAGGGGATCAGCCCCAGCATTTT.

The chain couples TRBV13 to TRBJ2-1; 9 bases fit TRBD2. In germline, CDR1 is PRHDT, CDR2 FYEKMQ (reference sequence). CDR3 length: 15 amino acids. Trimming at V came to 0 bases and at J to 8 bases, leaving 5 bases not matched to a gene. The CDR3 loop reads CASSLGSGRGHEQFF. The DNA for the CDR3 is TGTGCCAGCAGCTTAGGTAGCGGGAGAGGACATGAGCAGTTCTTC.

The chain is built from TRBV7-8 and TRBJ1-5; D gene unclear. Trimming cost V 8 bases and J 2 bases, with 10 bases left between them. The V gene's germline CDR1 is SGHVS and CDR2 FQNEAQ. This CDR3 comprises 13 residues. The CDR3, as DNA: TGTGCCAGCTCCCGGGAAGGCAATCAGCCCCAGCATTTT. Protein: CASSREGNQPQHF. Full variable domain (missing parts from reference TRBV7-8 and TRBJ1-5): GAGVSQSPRYKVAKRGQDVALRCDPISGHVSLFWYQQALGQGPEFLTYFQNEAQLDKSGLPSDRFFAERPEGSVSTLKIQRTQQEDSAVYLCASSREGNQPQHFGDGTRLSIL.

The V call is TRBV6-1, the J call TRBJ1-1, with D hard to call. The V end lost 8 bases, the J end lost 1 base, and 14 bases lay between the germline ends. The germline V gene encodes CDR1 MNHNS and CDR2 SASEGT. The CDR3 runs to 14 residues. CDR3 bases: TGTGCCAGCCTGAGAATGGGCGGGAACACTGAAGCTTTCTTT. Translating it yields CASLRMGGNTEAFF.

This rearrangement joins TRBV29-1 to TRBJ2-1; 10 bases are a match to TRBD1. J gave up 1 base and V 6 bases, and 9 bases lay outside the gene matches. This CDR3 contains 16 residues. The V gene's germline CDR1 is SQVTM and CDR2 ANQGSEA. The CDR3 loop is CSVGPGTGDSYNEQFF. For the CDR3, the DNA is TGCAGCGTAGGACCCGGGACAGGGGATTCCTACAATGAGCAGTTCTTC.

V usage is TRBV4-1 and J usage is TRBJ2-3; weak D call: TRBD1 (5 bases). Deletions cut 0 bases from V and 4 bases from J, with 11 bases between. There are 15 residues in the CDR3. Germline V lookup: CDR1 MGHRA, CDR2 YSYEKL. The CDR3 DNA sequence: TGCGCCAGCAGCCAAGAACAGGATTGGGCAGATACGCAGTATTTT. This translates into CASSQEQDWADTQYF.

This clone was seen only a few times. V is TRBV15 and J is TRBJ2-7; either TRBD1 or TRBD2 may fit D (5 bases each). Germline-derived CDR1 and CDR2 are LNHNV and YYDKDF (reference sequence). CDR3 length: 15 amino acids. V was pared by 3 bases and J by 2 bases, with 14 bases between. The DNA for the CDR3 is TGTGCCACCAGCAGCGGGACCGATCAGACCTACGAGCAGTACTTC. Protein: CATSSGTDQTYEQYF.

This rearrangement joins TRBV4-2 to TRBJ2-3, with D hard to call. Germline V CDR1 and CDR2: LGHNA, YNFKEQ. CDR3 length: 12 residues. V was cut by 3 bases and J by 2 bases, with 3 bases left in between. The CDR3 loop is CASSQDTDTQYF. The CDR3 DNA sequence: TGTGCCAGCAGCCAGGACACAGATACGCAGTATTTT.

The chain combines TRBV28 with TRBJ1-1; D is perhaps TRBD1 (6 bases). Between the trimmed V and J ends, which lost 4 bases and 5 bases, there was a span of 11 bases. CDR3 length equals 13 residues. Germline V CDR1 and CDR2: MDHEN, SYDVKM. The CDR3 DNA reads TGTGCCAGCAGTTCGCAGAGGGGGACTGAAGCTTTCTTT. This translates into CASSSQRGTEAFF.